This entry is about one TCR beta chain. This clonotype has only a few counts. Which antigen it targets is not known. Base-call qualities are not available, and no considerably larger clone is one nucleotide away. The library came from 5' RACE. The instrument given in TCRdb is Illumina HiSeq 2000. A universal primer binding site was added through template switching, and the final cDNA carried a unique molecular identifier so that TCR cDNA molecules could be counted accurately. Specific primers in the conserved constant-segment region were used to synthesize first-strand cDNA for the TCR alpha and beta chains. Each cDNA library was double barcoded, with a SMART-Mk sample barcode plus Illumina barcodes, to control for contamination. TruSeq adapter sequences, together with Illumina sample barcodes, were added in two successive PCR steps. TCR alpha and beta cDNA libraries were sequenced on the Illumina HiSeq platform with custom primers. As for how the authors treated the data: MiGEC was used to process raw reads and extract unique molecular identifiers, and MiXCR was used to find CDR3 positions. For each individual, recombination models were inferred using an EM algorithm with the repgenHMM and IGoR tools. Shared clonotype analysis was performed with the tcR package in R, normalizing sharing by the product of cloneset sizes. To study raw recombination without the effects of thymic and clonal selection, out-of-frame nonproductive sequences were analyzed. Starting from the raw public reads, TCRdb applied fastp trimming at Q25, assembled clones with MiXCR and retained in-frame beta chains. Each CDR3 protein gets just one entry, which takes the most common genes and DNA from the rows behind it. These V and J calls rely on TCRdb rather than the paper's analysis. This sample holds roughly 690,000 distinct CDR3 sequences; 6.1% were observed only once. The top ten clonotypes cover about 1.8% of the sample.

Trimming costs V 7 bases and J 2 bases, and their ends lie 9 bases apart. In the germline V gene, CDR1 corresponds to SQVTM and CDR2 to ANQGSEA. The CDR3 covers 11 residues, taking in both the cysteine and the phenylalanine. Only the CDR3 DNA is retained, 33 bases long and in frame from the first base. This sample stems from a study of identical twins (dated by TCRdb to about 2016). A note on the overall study: To test whether fetal clonotypes persist, this study deep-sequenced TCR alpha and beta repertoires from monozygotic twins, from unrelated adults of various ages, and from cord blood. Replicate twin experiments were performed at different times using different library preparation protocols to rule out contamination.

Broader findings and caveats from the paper: Zero-insertion analyses could be partly confounded by invariant T cells such as MAIT and iNKT, although diverse VJ usage argued against such confounding for most clonotypes. In monozygotic twins, recombination models systematically underestimated out-of-frame TCR alpha sharing, but the models matched the sharing seen between unrelated individuals. Excess twin sharing in beta out-of-frame sequences was weaker because fewer shared sequences lowered the signal-to-noise ratio. Because the same donors could not be followed over many years, conclusions were based on cross-sectional statistical analysis. Out-of-frame TCR alpha sequences shared between twins showed an excess of low generation-probability sequences compared with coincidental sharing between unrelated individuals. Fewer insertions were carried by abundant cord blood beta clonotypes; a weaker similar trend was observed in young adult naive repertoires, while no such trend was observed in memory repertoires.

All donors were healthy Caucasians. The study also sequenced three unrelated non-twin adults: a male aged 18 to 29, a male aged 50 to 60 and a female aged 50 to 60. Using Miltenyi CD45RO+ enrichment and human naive T-cell isolation kits, memory (CD45RO+) and naive T cells were isolated from PBMC. The sequence joins TRBV29-1 to TRBJ2-7; no D segment can be confidently identified. The source of this sequence is a man aged 18 to 29 in good health. The sequencing sample was made of naive T cells sorted from blood. According to the study, the label for this sample's cell subset or site signals: cells isolated with a human naive T-cell isolation kit. The DNA sequence reads TGCAGCGGGCAAGTAGCCTACGAGCAGTACTTC. Protein translation: CSGQVAYEQYF.